This TCR beta chain was found in a study of neurological immune-mediated disorders. Noted time point: longitudinal time-point 3. This clonotype occurred many times. The V segment lost 2 bases and the J segment 4 bases; nucleotides outside the gene matches: 6. Germline CDR1 reads MNHNY; CDR2 reads SVGAGI (reference sequence). This CDR3 comprises 16 residues. TCRdb re-called the 5' RACE reads through MiXCR, storing one row per CDR3 protein. The profile covers roughly 100,000 distinct CDR3 sequences, with 10% to 13% appearing a single time and more than 2.5% taken by the ten largest. The clonotype comes from a female donor with HTLV-1-associated myelopathy (HAM/TSP). V gene TRBV6-6 combines with J gene TRBJ2-7; 12 bases line up with TRBD1. The sequenced sample consisted of PBMCs. The CDR3 loop reads CASSYRDRGQDYEQYF. The CDR3 DNA reads TGTGCCAGCAGTTACAGGGACAGGGGGCAGGATTACGAGCAGTACTTC.